Detailed here is one T cell receptor beta chain. Its target is unknown. Produced via immunoSEQ multiplex PCR; TCRdb's table is partial and in-frame only. The sample contains about 680,000 clones, about 91% of which appear only once. Terminally differentiated effector memory CD45RA+ cells were excluded from the naive CD8 cells, which were CD45RO-negative and positively selected for CCR7. The ends were cut back, 6 bases at V and 8 bases at J, with 17 bases in the middle. This CDR3 region has 14 residues. Per germline, CDR1 MNHEY and CDR2 SVGAGI. The data belong to a study of shared clonotypes between healthy human individuals. Across the study: Researchers assigned three CD4 naive, three CD4 memory, two CD8 naive and one CD8 memory plate to each donor. Points from the study as a whole: Blood was the sole source, and tissue repertoires probably differ. Among donors, clonotype sharing was expected to be affected by sequencing depth. For sorted subsets, rarefaction showed incomplete sequencing despite large depth.

The chain has TRBV6-5 and TRBJ2-1; perhaps TRBD1 as D (6 bases). The origin of this receptor is a man between 25 and 39 years old in good health. The sequenced sample was naive CD8+ T cells sorted from blood. The CDR3 loop is CASSLRTELDEQFF. CDR3 bases: TGTGCCAGCAGCCTCCGGACAGAGTTAGATGAGCAGTTCTTC.